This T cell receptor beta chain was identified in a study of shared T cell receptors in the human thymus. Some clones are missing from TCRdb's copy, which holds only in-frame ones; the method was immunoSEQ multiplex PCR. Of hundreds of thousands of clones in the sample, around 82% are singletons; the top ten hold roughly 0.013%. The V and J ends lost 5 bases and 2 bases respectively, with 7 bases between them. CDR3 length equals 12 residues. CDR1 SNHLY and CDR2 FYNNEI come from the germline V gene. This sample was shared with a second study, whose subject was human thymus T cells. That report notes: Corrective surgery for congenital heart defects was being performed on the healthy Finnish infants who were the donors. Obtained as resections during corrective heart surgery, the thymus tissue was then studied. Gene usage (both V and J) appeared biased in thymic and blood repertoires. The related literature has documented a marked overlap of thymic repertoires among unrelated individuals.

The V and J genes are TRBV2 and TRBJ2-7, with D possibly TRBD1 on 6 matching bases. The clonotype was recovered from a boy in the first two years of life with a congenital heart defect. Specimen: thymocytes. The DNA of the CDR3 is TGTGCCAGCAGTAAGGGGGCCTACGAGCAGTACTTC. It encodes CASSKGAYEQYF.